Below are 8 T cell receptor beta chains sequenced from a single sample in a study of cytomegalovirus exposure and HLA in healthy donors. Primers: 60 Vbeta forward and 13 Jbeta reverse. This table comes from immunoSEQ multiplex PCR, and its TCRdb copy is limited to in-frame clones, with some not included. The data hold 200,000 or so clones, with 84% observed a single time. Sequencing was done on a sample of PBMCs. These receptors were collected from a boy between 5 and 17 years old in good health and CMV-seronegative.

The chain employs TRBV6-5 and TRBJ1-2; 8 positions match TRBD1. The CDR3 spans 13 residues. Germline V gene data show CDR1 as MNHEY and CDR2 as SVGAGI. The trim removed 6 bases at V and 4 bases at J, leaving 4 bases unmatched. The CDR3, as DNA: TGTGCCAGCAGAAAGGACAGGGCCTATGGCTACACCTTC. The encoded protein is CASRKDRAYGYTF.

Here the CDR3 reads CASTGQANTEAFF. The CDR3 nucleotides are TGTGCCAGCACGGGACAGGCGAACACTGAAGCTTTCTTT. This rearrangement joins TRBV6-1 to TRBJ1-1; 8 nucleotides line up with TRBD1. Germline V gene data show CDR1 as MNHNS and CDR2 as SASEGT. V shed 7 bases, J shed 1 base, and the junction held 2 bases outside the gene matches. This CDR3 has 13 amino acids.

This clone was found once. The chain has TRBV18 and TRBJ1-1; D is uncertain. CDR1 and CDR2 from the germline V gene are KGHSH and LQKENI. The CDR3 loop spans 13 amino acids. V lost 3 bases to trimming and J lost 0 bases, with 5 bases between them. The CDR3: CASSPSMNTEAFF. The CDR3 coding sequence is TGTGCCAGCTCACCTTCCATGAACACTGAAGCTTTCTTT.

The rearrangement uses TRBV6-1 and TRBJ2-2; no definite D call. Germline V gene sequence: CDR1 MNHNS, CDR2 SASEGT. CDR3 length equals 13 residues. V was shortened by 5 bases and J by 2 bases, with 6 bases between the two germline ends. The CDR3 DNA reads as TGTGCCAGCAGTCCAACAAACACCGGGGAGCTGTTTTTT. This gives the protein CASSPTNTGELFF.

The CDR3 protein is CASGSRGSETQYF. CDR3 DNA sequence: TGTGCCAGCGGGAGTAGGGGGTCAGAGACCCAGTACTTC. V gene TRBV9 combines with J gene TRBJ2-5; D might be TRBD1 (6 bases). CDR1 and CDR2 (germline): SGDLS, YYNGEE. Trimming took 7 bases from V and 4 from J, leaving 14 bases between them. This CDR3 contains 13 residues.

The chain uses TRBV7-9 and TRBJ2-7, with TRBD2 as a possible D gene (6 bases). The CDR3 runs 12 residues. Germline V CDR1 and CDR2: SEHNR, FQNEAQ (reference sequence). V was pared by 1 base and J by 7 bases, with 8 bases between. The DNA of the CDR3 is TGTGCCAGCAGCTTAGTTGCGGGGGAGCAGTACTTC. It specifies CASSLVAGEQYF.

V usage is TRBV10-3 and J usage is TRBJ1-1; no clear D. Trimming left V 7 bases short and J 1 base short, with 16 bases between. The germline V gene has CDR1 ENHRY and CDR2 SYGVKD. This CDR3 is built from 15 residues. The CDR3 loop reads CAINAKGRGNTEAFF. The DNA of the CDR3 is TGTGCCATCAATGCTAAAGGACGGGGGAACACTGAAGCTTTCTTT.

In this sample, this clone turned up a few times. V is TRBV7-3 and J is TRBJ2-3; a weak D match, TRBD2 (5 bases). This CDR3 spans 15 amino acids. V gave up 2 bases and J gave up 0 bases, with 9 bases separating them. CDR1 SGHTA and CDR2 FQGTGA come from the germline V gene. CDR3: CASSLLPGSTDTQYF. The CDR3 DNA reads TGTGCCAGCAGCTTACTTCCGGGGAGCACAGATACGCAGTATTTT.